Listed here are 27 T cell receptor beta chains from one sample, sequenced in a study of cytomegalovirus exposure and HLA in healthy donors. The PCR ran on 60 Vbeta and 13 Jbeta primers. Sequenced by immunoSEQ multiplex PCR; TCRdb stores in-frame clones only, minus some. The sample has tens of thousands of clones, and its top ten clones hold approximately 6.3%. The sequenced sample was PBMCs. These receptors originate from a human donor in good health.

The rearrangement joins TRBV18 to TRBJ1-1; D is unclear. The CDR3 is 14 residues long. Trimming took 0 bases from V and 1 from J, leaving 6 bases between them. From germline, CDR1 is KGHSH and CDR2 LQKENI. This chain's CDR3 is CASSPPQRNTEAFF. The CDR3, as DNA: TGTGCCAGCTCACCACCCCAGCGGAACACTGAAGCTTTCTTT.

This chain uses TRBV5-1 with TRBJ1-2; 12 bases match TRBD1. Trimming cost V 5 bases and J 6 bases; bases outside gene matches: 8. This CDR3 spans 15 amino acids. Looked up from germline, CDR1 is SGHRS and CDR2 is YFSETQ. In DNA form, the CDR3 reads TGCGCCAGCAGGTCCGGGACAGGGGGCTACCATGGCTACACCTTC. Its translation: CASRSGTGGYHGYTF.

The chain joins TRBV19 to TRBJ2-3, with D hard to call. From germline, CDR1 is LNHDA and CDR2 SQIVND (reference sequence). Trimming took off 6 bases at V and 0 bases at J, with 4 bases between the two ends. This CDR3 comprises 12 residues. The CDR3 bases are TGTGCCAGTAGACACAGCACAGATACGCAGTATTTT. Its protein product is CASRHSTDTQYF.

The CDR3 here is CASSLDSGSYEQYF. In DNA form, the CDR3 reads TGTGCCAGCAGCTTGGATAGCGGCTCCTACGAGCAGTACTTC. This chain joins TRBV5-4 and TRBJ2-7, with a weak D call TRBD2 (6 bases). V lost 0 bases and J lost 0, with 7 bases in between. The CDR3 length is 14 residues. Germline assignment: CDR1 SGHNT and CDR2 YYREEE (reference sequence).

The V gene is TRBV7-3, the J gene TRBJ2-3; the match to TRBD1 covers 7 bases. The CDR3 length is 15 residues. Germline CDR1 and CDR2: SGHTA and FQGTGA. With V trimmed by 5 bases and J by 0 bases, 5 bases remained unmatched. CDR3 DNA: TGTGCCAGCAGCCCGAGGGGGCATAGCACAGATACGCAGTATTTT. Translation gives CASSPRGHSTDTQYF.

CDR3 region: CASSFQGRGTEAFF. CDR3 DNA sequence: TGTGCCAGCAGCTTCCAGGGTAGGGGCACTGAAGCTTTCTTT. The chain has TRBV7-8 and TRBJ1-1; D may be TRBD1 (5 bases). V lost 3 bases and J 4 bases, leaving 12 bases between the germline ends. The CDR3 runs to 14 residues. Looked up from germline, CDR1 is SGHVS and CDR2 is FQNEAQ.

J is TRBJ1-5 and V is TRBV7-6; the D is unclear. The germline gives CDR1 SGHVS, CDR2 FNYEAQ. V shed 3 bases and J shed 3 bases, with 9 bases lying between them. This CDR3 has 14 residues. In DNA form, the CDR3 reads TGTGCCAGCAGCTTGGGCACCGACAATCAGCCCCAGCATTTT. Encoded protein: CASSLGTDNQPQHF.

The chain has TRBV9 and TRBJ1-2; a possible D gene is TRBD1 (5 bases). Per the germline V gene, CDR1 is SGDLS and CDR2 is YYNGEE. V was shortened by 4 bases and J by 2 bases, with 9 bases between the two germline ends. The CDR3 consists of 13 residues. CDR3 nucleotide sequence: TGTGCCAGCAGCCCGACAGAGAACTATGGCTACACCTTC. Translation gives CASSPTENYGYTF.

The chain is built from TRBV2 and TRBJ1-1; 8 nucleotides line up with TRBD1. Trimming at V came to 9 bases and at J to 1 base, leaving 1 base not matched to a gene. CDR1 and CDR2 (germline): SNHLY, FYNNEI. The CDR3 runs 12 residues. DNA for the CDR3: TGTGCCAGTGACAGGGGGAACACTGAAGCTTTCTTT. It yields the protein CASDRGNTEAFF.

V usage is TRBV5-4 and J usage is TRBJ2-3, with 8 nucleotides matching TRBD2. J lost 0 bases, V lost 4 bases, and 10 bases had no gene match. Germline assignment: CDR1 SGHNT and CDR2 YYREEE (reference sequence). The CDR3 covers 17 residues. Here the CDR3 DNA reads TGTGCCAGCAGCGATGGTGGCTCTAGCGGGAGCACAGATACGCAGTATTTT. Translating it yields CASSDGGSSGSTDTQYF.

The chain joins TRBV7-9 to TRBJ2-3; TRBD2 aligns across 11 bases. Per the germline V gene, CDR1 is SEHNR and CDR2 is FQNEAQ (reference sequence). The trim removed 5 bases at V and 3 bases at J, leaving 4 bases unmatched. The CDR3 extends over 15 amino acids. The CDR3 DNA follows: TGTGCCAGCAGCGCTGGGACTAGCGGTACAGATACGCAGTATTTT. Its translation is CASSAGTSGTDTQYF.

V usage is TRBV10-3 and J usage is TRBJ1-5; D gene unclear. The germline V gene has CDR1 ENHRY and CDR2 SYGVKD. The CDR3 contains 14 residues. V was cut by 10 bases and J by 0 bases, with 13 bases left in between. The CDR3 region has the DNA TGTGCCACCCGAGGCGAGTATAGCAATCAGCCCCAGCATTTT. Translating gives CATRGEYSNQPQHF.

The genes are TRBV5-5 and TRBJ1-2; D is unclear. There are 13 residues in the CDR3. Germline assignment: CDR1 SGHKS and CDR2 YYEKEE (reference sequence). Deletions cut 2 bases from V and 4 bases from J, with 9 bases between. The CDR3 DNA sequence: TGTGCCAGCAGCTTCCGGGAAGGCTATGGCTACACCTTC. Translated: CASSFREGYGYTF.

This CDR3 reads CASSTGLAYEQYF. The CDR3 bases are TGTGCCAGCAGTACCGGACTAGCCTACGAGCAGTACTTC. The rearrangement uses TRBV6-1 and TRBJ2-7; 7 positions agree with TRBD2. The CDR3 has 13 amino acids. Germline values: CDR1 MNHNS, CDR2 SASEGT. V shed 5 bases, J shed 2 bases, and the junction held 3 bases outside the gene matches.

J is TRBJ2-2 and V is TRBV29-1; D may be TRBD2 (5 bases). Germline CDR1 and CDR2: SQVTM and ANQGSEA. Trimming left V 3 bases short and J 5 bases short, with 10 bases between. The CDR3 has 13 residues. This chain's CDR3 is CSVEVSGTGELFF. As DNA, the CDR3 is TGCAGCGTTGAGGTTTCGGGGACCGGGGAGCTGTTTTTT.

The chain employs TRBV2 and TRBJ2-1, with TRBD2 as a possible D gene (6 bases). This CDR3 is 13 amino acids long. The germline V gene has CDR1 SNHLY and CDR2 FYNNEI. The V end was cut by 10 bases, the J end by 7 bases, with 17 bases between. The CDR3 DNA is TGTGCCACCACCTGGGACTCCCAGAATGAGCAGTTCTTC. Protein product: CATTWDSQNEQFF.

The chain combines TRBV30 with TRBJ2-5, with 10 positions matching TRBD1. The CDR3 is made up of 13 amino acids. Trimming removed 3 bases from V and 3 bases from J; junction bases left unmatched: 1. Germline V CDR1 and CDR2: GTSNPN, SVGIG (reference sequence). The CDR3 coding sequence is TGTGCCTGGAGCGGGACAGGGGAAGAGACCCAGTACTTC. It encodes CAWSGTGEETQYF.

V usage is TRBV6-5 and J usage is TRBJ2-1, with D possibly being TRBD2 (5 bases). The CDR3 sequence is 15 residues long. Germline V gives CDR1 MNHEY, CDR2 SVGAGI. V was shortened by 5 bases and J by 5 bases, with 16 bases between the two germline ends. The CDR3 DNA sequence: TGTGCCAGCAGTACCCGGGCGGGTGTCGACAATGAGCAGTTCTTC. Translation gives CASSTRAGVDNEQFF.

The chain joins TRBV5-6 to TRBJ1-2; D remains ambiguous. This CDR3 spans 14 amino acids. Per the germline V gene, CDR1 is SGHDT and CDR2 is YYEEEE. Trimming removed 4 bases at V and 4 bases at J, with 14 bases between. DNA for the CDR3: TGTGCCAGCAGCCCAAAAACTGGTAGCTATGGCTACACCTTC. Protein sequence: CASSPKTGSYGYTF.

As regards this clone: The identical CDR3 is also encoded by other nucleotide sequences in the sample. The gene calls are TRBV30 and TRBJ1-6; 9 bases are shared with TRBD1. This CDR3 region has 13 residues. Germline assignment: CDR1 GTSNPN and CDR2 SVGIG (reference sequence). V was pared by 4 bases and J by 7 bases, with 2 bases of the junction left unmatched. CDR3 region: CAWKGTGNSPLHF. In nucleotides, the CDR3 is TGTGCCTGGAAGGGGACAGGGAATTCACCCCTCCACTTT. The full variable domain, its missing parts supplied by reference TRBV30 and TRBJ1-6, is SQTIHQWPATLVQPVGSPLSLECTVEGTSNPNLYWYRQAAGRGLQLLFYSVGIGQISSEVPQNLSASRPQDRQFILSSKKLLLSDSGFYLCAWKGTGNSPLHFGNGTRLTVT.

The J gene is TRBJ2-1, the V gene TRBV7-9; D might be TRBD2 (5 bases). Germline CDR1 reads SEHNR; CDR2 reads FQNEAQ (reference sequence). Deletions cut 0 bases from V and 3 bases from J, with 6 bases between. The CDR3 runs to 14 residues. CDR3 residues: CASSLAGSYNEQFF. CDR3 coding DNA: TGTGCCAGCAGCTTAGCGGGGAGCTACAATGAGCAGTTCTTC.

The chain employs TRBV7-9 and TRBJ2-3, with unresolved D. The CDR3 covers 13 residues. Germline-derived CDR1 and CDR2 are SEHNR and FQNEAQ (reference sequence). The V and J ends lost 5 bases and 1 base respectively, with 7 bases between them. The CDR3 region has the DNA TGTGCCAGCAGCCGTACGGGCACAGATACGCAGTATTTT. As protein: CASSRTGTDTQYF.

The V and J genes are TRBV5-6 and TRBJ2-5, with 7 bases matching TRBD1. Germline V gene data show CDR1 as SGHDT and CDR2 as YYEEEE. The junction had 3 bases not matched to a gene; V was cut back by 2 bases and J by 5 bases. CDR3 length equals 13 residues. Here the CDR3 DNA reads TGTGCCAGCAGCTTCCAGGGGGTTGAGACCCAGTACTTC. It specifies CASSFQGVETQYF.

This rearrangement joins TRBV29-1 to TRBJ1-2; 12 nucleotides line up with TRBD1. Germline trimming cut 3 bases from V and 8 bases from J; bases unmatched to any gene: 4. Germline V CDR1 and CDR2: SQVTM, ANQGSEA. The CDR3 spans 13 residues. For the CDR3, the DNA is TGCAGCGTTGATATCGGGACAGGGGGCGGCTACACCTTC. This translates into CSVDIGTGGGYTF.

The genes are TRBV11-2 and TRBJ1-2, with TRBD1 as a possible D gene (6 bases). The CDR3 loop spans 15 amino acids. Germline V CDR1 and CDR2: SGHAT, FQNNGV. Trimming stripped 4 bases from V and 7 bases from J, with 19 bases between. This CDR3 is CASSYIQGSSSGYTF. Written as DNA, the CDR3 is TGTGCCAGCAGCTACATACAGGGAAGTTCGAGTGGCTACACCTTC.

This chain uses TRBV7-8 with TRBJ2-7; TRBD2 aligns across 9 bases. The CDR3 contains 13 residues. Trimming took 5 bases from V and 3 from J; bases not matched to a gene: 2. CDR1 and CDR2 from the germline V gene are SGHVS and FQNEAQ. In DNA, the CDR3 is TGTGCCAGCAGCCAGCGGGGGGTCTACGAGCAGTACTTC. Encoded protein: CASSQRGVYEQYF.

The CDR3 DNA reads TGTGCCAGCAGCCAATGGCGGGGGGGCTCCTACAATGAGCAGTTCTTC. Translated, it gives CASSQWRGGSYNEQFF. The genes are TRBV4-2 and TRBJ2-1; 9 nucleotides agree with TRBD2. The CDR3 contains 16 residues. V dropped 2 bases and J dropped 0; count of bases not matched to a gene: 2. CDR1 LGHNA and CDR2 YNFKEQ come from the germline V gene.